The TCR beta chain under discussion was sequenced for a study of T cells in women clearing cervical HPV infection. Sequencing used immunoSEQ multiplex PCR; TCRdb keeps in-frame clones, though not all of them. Its table lists nearly 35,000 clones. The sequenced material came from blood buffy coat. The source of this sequence is a woman between 18 and 70 years old with a cervical HPV16 infection that either progressed to CIN3+ or cleared (not recorded which).

Incomplete CDR3 DNA: TGCGCCAGCAGCGCGGGCGGGACAGGGCTGGAGACC. The encoded protein is CASSAGGTGLET. The whole CDR3 protein reads CASSAGGTGLETQYF. This chain uses TRBV5-1 with TRBJ2-5; TRBD1 aligns across 9 bases. The read finishes 3 residues shy of the CDR3 end, and the germline J gene is used to complete it. The CDR3 is 15 residues long. The J segment lost 5 bases and the V segment lost 4 bases, leaving 9 bases of the junction unmatched. CDR1 is SGHRS, CDR2 YFSETQ, per germline.